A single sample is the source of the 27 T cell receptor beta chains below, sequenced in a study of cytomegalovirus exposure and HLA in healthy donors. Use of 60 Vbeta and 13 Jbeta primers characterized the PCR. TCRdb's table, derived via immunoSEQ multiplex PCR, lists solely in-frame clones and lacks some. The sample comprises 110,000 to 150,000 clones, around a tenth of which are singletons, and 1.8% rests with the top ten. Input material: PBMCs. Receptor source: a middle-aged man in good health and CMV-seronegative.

In nucleotides, the CDR3 is TGTGCCAGCAGTCTCCCCGGGACAGAGAACACTGAAGCTTTCTTT. The encoded protein is CASSLPGTENTEAFF. The chain recombines TRBV28 with TRBJ1-1, with 7 bases lining up with TRBD1. There are 15 residues in the CDR3. The trim removed 5 bases at V and 1 base at J, leaving 7 bases unmatched. Germline V CDR1 and CDR2: MDHEN, SYDVKM.

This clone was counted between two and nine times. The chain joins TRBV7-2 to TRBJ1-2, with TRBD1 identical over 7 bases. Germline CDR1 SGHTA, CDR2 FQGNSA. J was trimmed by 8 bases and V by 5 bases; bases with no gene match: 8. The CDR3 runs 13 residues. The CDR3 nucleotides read TGTGCCAGCAGCACCCGACAGGGTTTAGGCTACACCTTC. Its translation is CASSTRQGLGYTF.

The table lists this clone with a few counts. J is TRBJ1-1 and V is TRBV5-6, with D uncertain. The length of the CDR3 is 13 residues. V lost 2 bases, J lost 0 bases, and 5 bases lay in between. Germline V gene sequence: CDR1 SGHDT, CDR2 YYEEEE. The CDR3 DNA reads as TGTGCCAGCAGCTTAACTATGAACACTGAAGCTTTCTTT. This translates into CASSLTMNTEAFF.

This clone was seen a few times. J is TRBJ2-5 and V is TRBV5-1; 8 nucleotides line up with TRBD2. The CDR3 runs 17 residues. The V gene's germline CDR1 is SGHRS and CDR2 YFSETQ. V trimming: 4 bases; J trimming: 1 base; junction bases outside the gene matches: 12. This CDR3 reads CASSPGGAGASQETQYF. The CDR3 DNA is TGCGCCAGCAGCCCTGGGGGAGCGGGGGCCTCCCAAGAGACCCAGTACTTC.

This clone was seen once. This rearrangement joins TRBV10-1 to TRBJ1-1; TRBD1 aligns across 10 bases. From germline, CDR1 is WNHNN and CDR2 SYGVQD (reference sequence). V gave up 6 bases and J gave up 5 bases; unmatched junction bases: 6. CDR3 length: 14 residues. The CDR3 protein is CASSRDRGGTEAFF. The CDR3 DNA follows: TGCGCCAGCAGCCGGGACAGGGGAGGGACTGAAGCTTTCTTT.

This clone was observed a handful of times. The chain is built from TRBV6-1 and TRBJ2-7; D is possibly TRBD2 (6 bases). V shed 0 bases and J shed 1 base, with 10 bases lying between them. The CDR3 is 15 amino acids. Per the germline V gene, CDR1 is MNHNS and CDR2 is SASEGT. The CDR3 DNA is TGTGCCAGCAGTGAAGCCCTTGGGACTTCCTACGAGCAGTACTTC. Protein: CASSEALGTSYEQYF.

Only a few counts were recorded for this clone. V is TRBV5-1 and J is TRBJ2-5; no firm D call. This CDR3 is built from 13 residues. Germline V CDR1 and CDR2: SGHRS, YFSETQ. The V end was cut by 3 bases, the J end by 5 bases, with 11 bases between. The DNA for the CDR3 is TGCGCCAGCAGCTGGAGACCGGAGGAGACCCAGTACTTC. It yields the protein CASSWRPEETQYF.

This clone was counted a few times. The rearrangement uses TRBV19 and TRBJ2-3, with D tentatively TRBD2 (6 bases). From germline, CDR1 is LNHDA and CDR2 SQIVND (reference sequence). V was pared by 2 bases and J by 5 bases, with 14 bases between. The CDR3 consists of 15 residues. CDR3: CASSISPVGGDTQYF. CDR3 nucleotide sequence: TGTGCCAGTAGTATATCCCCTGTCGGGGGAGATACGCAGTATTTT.

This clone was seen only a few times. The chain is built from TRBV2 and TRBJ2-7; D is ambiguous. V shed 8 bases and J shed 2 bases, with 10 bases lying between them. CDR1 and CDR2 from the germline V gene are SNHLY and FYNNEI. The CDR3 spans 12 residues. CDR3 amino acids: CASGQFTYEQYF. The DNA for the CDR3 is TGTGCCAGCGGCCAGTTTACCTACGAGCAGTACTTC. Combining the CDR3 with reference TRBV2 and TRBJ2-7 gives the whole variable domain EPEVTQTPSHQVTQMGQEVILRCVPISNHLYFYWYRQILGQKVEFLVSFYNNEISEKSEIFDDQFSVERPDGSNFTLKIRSTKLEDSAMYFCASGQFTYEQYFGPGTRLTVT.

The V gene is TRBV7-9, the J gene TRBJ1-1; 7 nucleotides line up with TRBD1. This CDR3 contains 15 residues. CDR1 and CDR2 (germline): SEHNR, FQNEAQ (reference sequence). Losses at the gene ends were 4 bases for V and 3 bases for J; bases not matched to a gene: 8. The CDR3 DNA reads TGTGCCAGCAGCTCAAACTACAGGGGAGACACTGAAGCTTTCTTT. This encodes CASSSNYRGDTEAFF.

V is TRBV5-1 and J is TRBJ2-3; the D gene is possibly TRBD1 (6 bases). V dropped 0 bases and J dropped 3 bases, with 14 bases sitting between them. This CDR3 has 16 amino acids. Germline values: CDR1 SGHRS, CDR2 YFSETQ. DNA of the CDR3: TGCGCCAGCAGCTTGGAGGTCAGGGGACCAACAGATACGCAGTATTTT. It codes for CASSLEVRGPTDTQYF.

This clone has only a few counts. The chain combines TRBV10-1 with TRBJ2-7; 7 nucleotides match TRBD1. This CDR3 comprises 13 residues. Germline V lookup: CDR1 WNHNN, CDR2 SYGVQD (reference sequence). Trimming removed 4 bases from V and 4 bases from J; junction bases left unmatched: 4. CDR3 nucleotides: TGCGCCAGCAGTGGGACAGGAATTTACGAGCAGTACTTC. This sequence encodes CASSGTGIYEQYF.

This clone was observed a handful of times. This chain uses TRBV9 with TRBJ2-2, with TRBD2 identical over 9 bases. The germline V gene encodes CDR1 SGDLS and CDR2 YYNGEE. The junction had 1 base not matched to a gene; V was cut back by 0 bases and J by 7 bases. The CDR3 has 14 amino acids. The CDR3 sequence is CASSVGAGGGELFF. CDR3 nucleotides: TGTGCCAGCAGCGTAGGAGCGGGGGGCGGGGAGCTGTTTTTT.

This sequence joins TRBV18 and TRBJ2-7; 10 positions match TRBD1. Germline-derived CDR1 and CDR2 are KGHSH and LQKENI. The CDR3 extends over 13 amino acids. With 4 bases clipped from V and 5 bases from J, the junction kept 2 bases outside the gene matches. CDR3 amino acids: CASSLTGGHEQYF. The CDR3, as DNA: TGTGCCAGCTCACTGACAGGGGGCCACGAGCAGTACTTC.

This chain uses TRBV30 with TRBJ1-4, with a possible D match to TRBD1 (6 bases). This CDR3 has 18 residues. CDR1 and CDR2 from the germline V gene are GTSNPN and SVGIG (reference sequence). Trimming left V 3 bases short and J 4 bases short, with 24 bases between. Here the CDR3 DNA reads TGTGCCTGGAGCCCCCCAGGGGCAGGGGAAGGGGGTAATGAAAAACTGTTTTTT. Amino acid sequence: CAWSPPGAGEGGNEKLFF.

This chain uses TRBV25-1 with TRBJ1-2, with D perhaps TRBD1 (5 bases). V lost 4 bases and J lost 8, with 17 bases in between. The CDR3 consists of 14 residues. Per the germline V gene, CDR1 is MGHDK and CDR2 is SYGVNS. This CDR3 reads CASSAAGTAGGYTF. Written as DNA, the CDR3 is TGTGCCAGCAGTGCTGCCGGGACGGCGGGAGGCTACACCTTC.

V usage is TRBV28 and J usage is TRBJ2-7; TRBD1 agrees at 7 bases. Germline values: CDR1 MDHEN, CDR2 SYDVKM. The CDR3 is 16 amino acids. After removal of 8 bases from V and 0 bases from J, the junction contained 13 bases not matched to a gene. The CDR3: CASLKVGGQSSYEQYF. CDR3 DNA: TGTGCCAGCCTAAAAGTAGGGGGACAGAGCTCCTACGAGCAGTACTTC.

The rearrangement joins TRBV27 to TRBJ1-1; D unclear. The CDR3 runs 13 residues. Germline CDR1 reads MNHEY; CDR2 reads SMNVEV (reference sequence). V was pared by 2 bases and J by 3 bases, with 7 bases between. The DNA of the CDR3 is TGTGCCAGCAGTTTAACCGGGGACACTGAAGCTTTCTTT. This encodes CASSLTGDTEAFF.

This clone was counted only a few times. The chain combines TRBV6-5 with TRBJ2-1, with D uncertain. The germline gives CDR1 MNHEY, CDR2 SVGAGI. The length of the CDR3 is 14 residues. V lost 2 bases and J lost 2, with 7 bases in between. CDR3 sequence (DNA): TGTGCCAGCAGTTACGTCCGTCCCTACAATGAGCAGTTCTTC. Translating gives CASSYVRPYNEQFF.

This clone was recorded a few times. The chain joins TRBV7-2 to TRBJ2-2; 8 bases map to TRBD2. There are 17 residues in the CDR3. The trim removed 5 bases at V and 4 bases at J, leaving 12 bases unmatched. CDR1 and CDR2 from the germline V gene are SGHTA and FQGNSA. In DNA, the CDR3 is TGTGCCAGCAGCCCCGTAGCGGGAACCGCCCGCACCGGGGAGCTGTTTTTT. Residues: CASSPVAGTARTGELFF. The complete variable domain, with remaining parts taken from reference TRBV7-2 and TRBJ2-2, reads GAGVSQSPSNKVTEKGKDVELRCDPISGHTALYWYRQSLGQGLEFLIYFQGNSAPDKSGLPSDRFSAERTGGSVSTLTIQRTQQEDSAVYLCASSPVAGTARTGELFFGEGSRLTVL.

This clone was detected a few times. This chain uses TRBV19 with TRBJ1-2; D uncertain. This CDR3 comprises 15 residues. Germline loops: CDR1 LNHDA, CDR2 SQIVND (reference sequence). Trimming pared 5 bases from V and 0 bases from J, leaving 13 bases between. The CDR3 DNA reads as TGTGCCAGTAGTGTGGAGAGTACTTCTAACTATGGCTACACCTTC. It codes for CASSVESTSNYGYTF.

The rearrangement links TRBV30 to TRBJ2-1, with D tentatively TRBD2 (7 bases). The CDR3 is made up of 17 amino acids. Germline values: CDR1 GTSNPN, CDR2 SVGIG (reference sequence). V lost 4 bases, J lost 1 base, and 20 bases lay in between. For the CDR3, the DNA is TGTGCCTGGATAGGGGCGGGGGCCAAAGGGTCCTACAATGAGCAGTTCTTC. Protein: CAWIGAGAKGSYNEQFF.

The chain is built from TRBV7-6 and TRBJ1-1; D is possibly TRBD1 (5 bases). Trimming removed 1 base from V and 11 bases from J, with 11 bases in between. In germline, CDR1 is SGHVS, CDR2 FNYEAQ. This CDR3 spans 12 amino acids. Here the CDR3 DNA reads TGTGCCAGCAGCTTAGTCGTAGGGGTGGCTTTCTTT. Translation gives CASSLVVGVAFF. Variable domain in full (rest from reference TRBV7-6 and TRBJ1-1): GAGVSQSPRYKVTKRGQDVALRCDPISGHVSLYWYRQALGQGPEFLTYFNYEAQQDKSGLPNDRFSAERPEGSISTLTIQRTEQRDSAMYRCASSLVVGVAFFGQGTRLTVV.

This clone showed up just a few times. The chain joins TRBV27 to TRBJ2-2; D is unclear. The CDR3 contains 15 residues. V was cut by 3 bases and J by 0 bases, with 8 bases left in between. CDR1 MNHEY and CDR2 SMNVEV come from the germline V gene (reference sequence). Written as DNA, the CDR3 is TGTGCCAGCAGTTTCCTTCGAGCGAACACCGGGGAGCTGTTTTTT. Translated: CASSFLRANTGELFF.

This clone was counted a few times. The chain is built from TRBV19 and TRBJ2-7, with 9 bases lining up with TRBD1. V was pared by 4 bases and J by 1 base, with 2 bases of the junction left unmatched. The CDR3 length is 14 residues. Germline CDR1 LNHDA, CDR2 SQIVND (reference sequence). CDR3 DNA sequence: TGTGCCAGTAGTAGGGACAGGGTATCCTACGAGCAGTACTTC. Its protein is CASSRDRVSYEQYF.

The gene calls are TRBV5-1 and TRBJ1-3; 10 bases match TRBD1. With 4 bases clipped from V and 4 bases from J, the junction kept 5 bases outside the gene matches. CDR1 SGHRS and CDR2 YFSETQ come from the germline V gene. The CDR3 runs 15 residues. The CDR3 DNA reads TGCGCCAGCAGCGTCGGGACAGGGGAAGGAAACACCATATATTTT. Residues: CASSVGTGEGNTIYF. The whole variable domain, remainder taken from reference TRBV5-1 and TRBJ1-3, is KAGVTQTPRYLIKTRGQQVTLSCSPISGHRSVSWYQQTPGQGLQFLFEYFSETQRNKGNFPGRFSGRQFSNSRSEMNVSTLELGDSALYLCASSVGTGEGNTIYFGEGSWLTVV.

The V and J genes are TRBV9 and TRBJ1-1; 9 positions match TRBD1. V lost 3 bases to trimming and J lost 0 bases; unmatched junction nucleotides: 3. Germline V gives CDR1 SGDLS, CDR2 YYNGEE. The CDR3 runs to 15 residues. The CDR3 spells CASSAGQGMNTEAFF. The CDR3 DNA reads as TGTGCCAGCAGCGCCGGACAGGGGATGAACACTGAAGCTTTCTTT.